This TCR beta chain was sequenced in a study of T cell responses to AZD1222 COVID-19 vaccine. V shed 3 bases and J shed 0 bases, with 15 bases lying between them. This CDR3 is 16 amino acids long. Germline V CDR1 and CDR2: KGHSH, LQKENI. Generated by immunoSEQ multiplex PCR, the TCRdb table keeps only in-frame clones and is missing some. The sample yields roughly 67,000 clones, nearly 90% seen once. To note about this clone: Its matching antigen is unknown.

General study results and limits: Seropositive AZD1222 recipients at baseline numbered only six or seven. None of the repertoires were sampled until the peak T cell response had passed. Across the whole spike, CD4 TCRs peaked at regions 160-218 and 743-854. Clonal diversity may have been underestimated, and the donors were mostly white British, with more females than males.

V gene TRBV18 combines with J gene TRBJ2-7; the D is unclear. This receptor was identified in an adult who received the AZD1222 COVID-19 vaccine. This sample comprised peripheral blood, obtained 28 days after the second AZD1222 dose. CDR3 amino acids: CASSPGTTTSSYEQYF. CDR3 sequence (DNA): TGTGCCAGCTCACCGGGTACTACCACCAGCTCCTACGAGCAGTACTTC.